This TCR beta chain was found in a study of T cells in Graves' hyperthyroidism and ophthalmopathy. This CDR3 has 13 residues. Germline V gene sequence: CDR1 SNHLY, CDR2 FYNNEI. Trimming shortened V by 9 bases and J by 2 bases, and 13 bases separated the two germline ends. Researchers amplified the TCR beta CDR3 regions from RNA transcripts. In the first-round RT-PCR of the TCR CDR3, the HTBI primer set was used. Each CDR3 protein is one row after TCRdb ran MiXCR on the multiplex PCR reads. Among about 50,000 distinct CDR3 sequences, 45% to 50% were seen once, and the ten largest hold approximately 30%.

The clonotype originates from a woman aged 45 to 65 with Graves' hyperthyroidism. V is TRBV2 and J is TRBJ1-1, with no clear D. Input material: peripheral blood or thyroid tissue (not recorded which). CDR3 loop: CARGQGINTEAFF. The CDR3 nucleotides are TGTGCCAGAGGGCAAGGGATTAACACTGAAGCTTTCTTT.